This T cell receptor beta chain was sequenced in a study of blood T cell repertoires in COVID-19. The CDR3 spans 14 residues. Germline lookup yields CDR1 SGHKS and CDR2 YYEKEE (reference sequence). With 0 bases removed from V and 7 bases from J, the gap between germline ends came to 11 bases. Produced via immunoSEQ multiplex PCR; TCRdb's table is partial and in-frame only. The sample shows around 150,000 clones, about 93% of them seen only once. This TCR came from a woman aged 45-59 years with acute or convalescent COVID-19. This chain links TRBV5-5 with TRBJ2-1; D is perhaps TRBD2 (5 bases). The specimen was peripheral blood. The CDR3 DNA reads as TGTGCCAGCAGCTTGGCCGAGAGGGTGAATGAGCAGTTCTTC. This sequence encodes CASSLAERVNEQFF.